These T cell receptor beta chains were read from a single sample in a study of blood T cell repertoires in COVID-19. Here immunoSEQ multiplex PCR was the method, and the copy in TCRdb shows in-frame clones only, minus some. The table shows 55,000 to 80,000 clones, with over 65% occurring only once. Sequencing input: peripheral blood. These TCRs come from a woman aged 70-85 years with acute or convalescent COVID-19. Each CDR3 is given with its conserved first and last residue. A D gene is named only where the DNA matches it firmly. For some rows the clone size is stated as once, few or many, or as a class when expanded; others skip it.

d_call j_call v_call clone_size cdr3_aa cdr3_nt
NA TRBJ1-1 TRBV30 NA CAGVGGRVTEAFF TGTGCCGGGGTGGGGGGGCGAGTAACTGAAGCTTTCTTT
NA TRBJ1-1 TRBV18 few CASSLTRALMNTEAFF TGTGCCAGCTCCTTAACTAGGGCGCTAATGAACACTGAAGCTTTCTTT
TRBD1 TRBJ2-2 TRBV11-2 NA CASSQRYRGELSGELFF TGTGCCAGCAGCCAACGATACAGGGGGGAGCTGTCGGGGGAGCTGTTTTTT
NA TRBJ2-5 TRBV12-3/TRBV12-4 NA CASSFPPRETQYF TGTGCCAGCAGTTTCCCTCCCAGAGAGACCCAGTACTTC
TRBD1 TRBJ1-2 TRBV7-2 NA CASSLASSRGGQNGGYTF TGTGCCAGCAGCTTAGCTAGTTCCCGAGGGGGCCAAAATGGTGGCTACACCTTC
NA TRBJ2-1 TRBV27 NA CASSLAGGQGNEQFF TGTGCCAGCAGTTTAGCGGGGGGACAGGGCAATGAGCAGTTCTTC
TRBD1 TRBJ1-1 TRBV28 NA CASSTPQGAMNTEAFF TGTGCCAGCAGTACCCCACAGGGGGCAATGAACACTGAAGCTTTCTTT
NA TRBJ1-1 TRBV5-1 NA CASSTEQGNTEAFF TGCGCCAGCAGCACAGAACAGGGGAACACTGAAGCTTTCTTT
NA TRBJ1-2 TRBV11-3 few CASTSGIDYGYTF TGTGCCAGCACTTCAGGGATCGACTATGGCTACACCTTC
TRBD2 TRBJ2-3 TRBV4-1 NA CASSPLTSGETDTQYF TGCGCCAGCAGCCCGCTGACTAGCGGGGAAACAGATACGCAGTATTTT
NA TRBJ1-3 TRBV7-9 medium-sized CASATGMSGNTIYF TGTGCCAGTGCTACAGGGATGAGTGGAAACACCATATATTTT
NA TRBJ1-1 TRBV30 NA CAWSSLTTEAFF TGTGCCTGGAGTTCATTGACAACTGAAGCTTTCTTT
NA TRBJ1-2 TRBV3-1/TRBV3-2 once CASSPLATERYGYTF TGTGCCAGCAGCCCCCTCGCGACAGAACGCTATGGCTACACCTTC
TRBD1 TRBJ1-4 TRBV5-5 NA CASSGGQLNEKLFF TGTGCCAGCAGCGGGGGACAGCTCAATGAAAAACTGTTTTTT
NA TRBJ2-7 TRBV6-6 NA CASSYQGPTYEQYF TGTGCCAGCAGTTACCAGGGGCCTACCTACGAGCAGTACTTC
NA TRBJ2-1 TRBV18 NA CASSLLGDPGVF TGTGCCAGCTCACTCTTAGGGGATCCGGGCGTCTTC
TRBD2 TRBJ2-2 TRBV19 once CASSAGVGNTGELFF TGTGCCAGTAGTGCGGGGGTGGGGAACACCGGGGAGCTGTTTTTT
TRBD1 TRBJ1-6 TRBV5-1 few CASSLVGQGNSPLHF TGCGCCAGCAGCTTGGTGGGACAGGGGAATTCACCCCTCCACTTT
TRBD1 TRBJ1-3 TRBV7-2 NA CASSPRTGEGGNTIYF TGTGCCAGCAGCCCACGGACAGGGGAAGGTGGAAACACCATATATTTT
NA TRBJ1-4 TRBV2 NA CASREYNEKLFF TGTGCCAGCAGAGAGTATAATGAAAAACTGTTTTTT
TRBD1 TRBJ1-2 TRBV6-5 few CASRTTGPYGYTF TGTGCCAGCAGGACGACAGGGCCCTATGGCTACACCTTC
TRBD1 TRBJ2-1 TRBV29-1 NA CSGLDRGSYNEQFF TGCAGCGGCCTCGACAGGGGCTCCTACAATGAGCAGTTCTTC
NA TRBJ2-2 TRBV2 once CASTPGGPGELFF TGTGCCAGCACCCCAGGGGGGCCCGGGGAGCTGTTTTTT
NA TRBJ2-5 TRBV6-1 NA CASSEGRGGETQYF TGTGCCAGCAGTGAAGGAAGGGGAGGAGAGACCCAGTACTTC
TRBD1 TRBJ2-5 TRBV5-1 NA CASSLGITRGQGETQYF TGCGCCAGCAGCTTGGGGATAACTAGGGGACAGGGAGAGACCCAGTACTTC
TRBD1 TRBJ1-2 TRBV12-3/TRBV12-4 NA CASGGTGGAGYTF TGTGCCAGCGGGGGGACAGGGGGCGCTGGCTACACCTTC
TRBD1 TRBJ2-7 TRBV7-9 NA CASSLRSQGGYEQYF TGTGCCAGCAGCTTGAGATCACAGGGGGGATACGAGCAGTACTTC
NA TRBJ2-1 TRBV7-3 NA CASSTTRTSYNEQFF TGTGCCAGCAGCACCACCCGGACTTCTTACAATGAGCAGTTCTTC
NA TRBJ2-3 TRBV6-1 NA CASSELADTQYF TGTGCCAGCAGTGAACTAGCAGATACGCAGTATTTT
TRBD1 TRBJ1-1 TRBV29-1 NA CSVGGTGRGNAEAFF TGCAGCGTTGGTGGGACAGGTCGGGGTAATGCTGAAGCTTTCTTT
NA TRBJ1-3 TRBV6-5 NA CASSSGISGNTIYF TGTGCCAGCAGCTCAGGGATCTCTGGAAACACCATATATTTT
TRBD1 TRBJ2-1 TRBV5-4 once CASSLVDRVNEQFF TGTGCCAGCAGCTTGGTTGACAGGGTGAATGAGCAGTTCTTC
NA TRBJ1-3 TRBV6-1 once CASSEVLGEPGNTIYF TGTGCCAGCAGTGAAGTATTGGGAGAGCCTGGAAACACCATATATTTT
TRBD2 TRBJ2-3 TRBV18 NA CASSPRLTSGVGAGTDTQYF TGTGCCAGCTCGCCTCGGTTAACTAGCGGGGTGGGAGCCGGCACAGATACGCAGTATTTT
TRBD1 TRBJ1-2 TRBV12-3/TRBV12-4 few CASSFRDSYGYTF TGTGCCAGCAGTTTTCGGGACAGCTATGGCTACACCTTC
NA TRBJ1-6 TRBV19 NA CASSIAPGNNSPLHF TGTGCCAGTAGTATAGCCCCGGGGAACAATTCACCCCTCCACTTT
NA TRBJ2-3 TRBV7-3 NA CASSLTGAGPTDTQYF TGTGCCAGCAGCTTAACCGGAGCGGGCCCTACAGATACGCAGTATTTT
NA TRBJ2-3 TRBV6-5 once CASIGSLTDTQYF TGTGCCAGCATCGGTAGTCTCACAGATACGCAGTATTTT
TRBD2 TRBJ2-3 TRBV5-6 once CASSRLAGGDTQYF TGTGCCAGCAGTCGACTAGCGGGAGGTGATACGCAGTATTTT
NA TRBJ1-1 TRBV6-5 NA CASSFGRDTEAFF TGTGCCAGCAGTTTCGGCAGGGACACTGAAGCTTTCTTT
TRBD1 TRBJ1-4 TRBV27 NA CASSLTGRLNEKLFF TGTGCCAGCAGTTTGACAGGGCGTCTTAATGAAAAACTGTTTTTT
TRBD1 TRBJ2-7 TRBV19 NA CASKKTGQGRECEQYF TGTGCCAGTAAAAAAACTGGACAGGGCCGAGAATGCGAGCAGTACTTC
TRBD1 TRBJ2-5 TRBV7-6 NA CASSPGQQETQYF TGTGCCAGCAGCCCGGGACAGCAAGAGACCCAGTACTTC
NA TRBJ1-2 TRBV6-1 NA CASSEVMGWAGQSGGYTF TGTGCCAGCAGTGAAGTCATGGGTTGGGCAGGCCAATCGGGAGGCTACACCTTC
NA TRBJ2-5 TRBV7-6 NA CASSLWGNQETQYF TGTGCCAGCAGCTTATGGGGCAATCAGGAGACCCAGTACTTC
NA TRBJ1-1 TRBV7-8 NA CASSPHGNLNTEAFF TGTGCCAGCAGCCCACACGGGAACTTGAACACTGAAGCTTTCTTT
NA TRBJ2-7 TRBV3-1/TRBV3-2 NA CASSQAGQKRYEQYF TGTGCCAGCAGCCAGGCCGGACAGAAGCGCTACGAGCAGTACTTC
NA TRBJ1-1 TRBV5-1 once CASSSGLLFALNTEAFF TGCGCCAGCAGCTCGGGTCTTCTTTTCGCCCTTAACACTGAAGCTTTCTTT
NA TRBJ1-5 TRBV27 NA CASSLTQGVGQPQHF TGTGCCAGCAGTTTAACACAGGGAGTTGGTCAGCCCCAGCATTTT
NA TRBJ2-1 TRBV12-3/TRBV12-4 NA CASSLARAGEQFF TGTGCCAGCAGTTTAGCCCGCGCGGGTGAGCAGTTCTTC
NA TRBJ2-7 TRBV14 NA CASNNQQGTEQYF TGTGCCAGCAACAATCAACAGGGTACGGAGCAGTACTTC
TRBD2 TRBJ2-1 TRBV5-1 NA CASSPGAGGTYNEQFF TGCGCCAGCAGCCCGGGAGCGGGAGGAACCTACAATGAGCAGTTCTTC
TRBD2 TRBJ2-5 TRBV10-3 NA CAIRGLAGDQETQYF TGTGCCATCAGGGGACTAGCGGGAGACCAAGAGACCCAGTACTTC
NA TRBJ1-1 TRBV6-2/TRBV6-3 NA CASSYLGRSEAFF TGTGCCAGCAGTTATTTGGGGCGGAGTGAAGCTTTCTTT
TRBD2 TRBJ2-2 TRBV7-3 NA CASTPRGLREGELFF TGTGCCAGCACCCCCCGGGGACTGCGGGAGGGGGAGCTGTTTTTT
TRBD2 TRBJ2-7 TRBV4-2 once CASSQSSGTYEQYF TGTGCCAGCAGCCAATCTAGCGGGACCTACGAGCAGTACTTC
NA TRBJ1-1 TRBV27 NA CASSLSLNTEAFF TGTGCCAGCAGTTTATCCTTGAACACTGAAGCTTTCTTT